By share, the clone carrying this T cell receptor (beta chain) ranks as medium-sized. This CDR3 has 15 amino acids. Trimming removed 3 bases at V and 4 bases at J, with 16 bases between. Germline V gene sequence: CDR1 DFQATT, CDR2 SNEGSKA (reference sequence). This record belongs to a study of T cells after yellow fever vaccination. Study summary: It was with CD3, CD45RA, CCR7 and CD95 that the EM, EMRA, CM and Tscm memory subsets were sorted. Study observations and caveats: Detected again after the booster were most primary-vaccination clones, at 95% to 98% CD4 and more than 70% CD8. On day 0, almost all vaccine-responding clonotypes were undetectable in sorted memory subsets.

MiXCR, run by TCRdb on the 5' RACE reads, gives a single entry per CDR3 protein. The sample records several thousand distinct CDR3 sequences, under 10% being singletons. The sequencing here drew on PBMCs, either bulk or a sorted T-cell subset (CD4+, CD8+, memory, or dextramer-sorted; not recorded which), taken 15 days after the yellow fever booster vaccination. The chain joins TRBV20-1 to TRBJ2-1; D is possibly TRBD1 or TRBD2 (5 bases each). This sequence was found in a man younger than 40 who received the YFV17D yellow fever vaccine. CDR3 bases: TGCAGTGCTAGGTATCCGGGACGAATGTACAATGAGCAGTTCTTC. Translating gives CSARYPGRMYNEQFF.